The T cell receptor beta chain under discussion was sequenced for a study of cytomegalovirus exposure and HLA in healthy donors. About the study: In an earlier analysis, 90 million to 130 million unique TCR beta sequences were found from some 180 million T cells.

The PCR had 60 Vbeta and 13 Jbeta primers. Repertoires were generated with immunoSEQ multiplex PCR, while TCRdb's copy carries only in-frame clones and drops some. The sample consists of about 130,000 clones, 78% of them appearing once. The sequenced material came from PBMCs. The receptor was derived from a man under 40 in good health and CMV-seropositive.

The DNA of the CDR3 is TGTGCCAGCAGCTTAGCGCAGGGGGCCTATGGCTACACCTTC. Translation gives CASSLAQGAYGYTF. The gene calls are TRBV7-9 and TRBJ1-2, with 8 nucleotides matching TRBD1. Germline CDR1 SEHNR, CDR2 FQNEAQ (reference sequence). This CDR3 comprises 14 residues. J gave up 4 bases and V 0 bases, and 1 base lay outside the gene matches.